The T cell receptor beta chain described here comes from a study of blood T cell repertoires in COVID-19. Study summary: Researchers got acute and convalescent COVID-19 samples from the United States, Italy and Spain.

Per the original data handling: Amplifying reference gene primers gave estimates of nucleated cell counts. The assay was immunoSEQ multiplex PCR, and TCRdb's table has in-frame clones only and misses some. V and J calls and clone size are copied from that table; D and trimming were computed from the DNA. The sample shows over 150,000 clones, approximately 86% of them seen only once. The germline gives CDR1 SGHAT, CDR2 FQNNGV. The CDR3 is made up of 17 amino acids. Trimming at V came to 0 bases and at J to 8 bases, leaving 10 bases not matched to a gene. This clonotype originated in a man in his sixties with COVID-19, enrolled during active disease. The sequenced material came from peripheral blood. This chain links TRBV11-2 with TRBJ1-2, with 12 bases lining up with TRBD1. CDR3 bases: TGTGCCAGCAGCTTAGATCTGAGGGGGACAGGGGGCGCAGGCTACACCTTC. It is translated as CASSLDLRGTGGAGYTF.